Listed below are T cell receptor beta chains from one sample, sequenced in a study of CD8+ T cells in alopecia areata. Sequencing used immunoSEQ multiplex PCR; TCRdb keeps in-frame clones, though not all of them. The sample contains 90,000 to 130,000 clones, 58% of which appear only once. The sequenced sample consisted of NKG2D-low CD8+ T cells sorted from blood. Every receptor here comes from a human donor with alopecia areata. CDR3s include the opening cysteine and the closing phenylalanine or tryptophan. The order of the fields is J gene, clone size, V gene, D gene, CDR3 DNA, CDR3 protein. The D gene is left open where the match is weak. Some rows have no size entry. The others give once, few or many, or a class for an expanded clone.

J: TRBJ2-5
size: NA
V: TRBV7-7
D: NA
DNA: TGTGCTAGCAGCTTATACATCCAAGAGACCCAGTACTTC
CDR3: CASSLYIQETQYF

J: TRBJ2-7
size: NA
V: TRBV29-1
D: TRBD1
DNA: TGCAGCGTTAATTGGGGACAGGAACCGTACGAGCAGTACTTC
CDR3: CSVNWGQEPYEQYF

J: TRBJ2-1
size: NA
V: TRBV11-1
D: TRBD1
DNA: TGTGCCAGCAGCTTAGCTCGGACAGGGGTCCATGAGCAGTTCTTC
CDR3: CASSLARTGVHEQFF

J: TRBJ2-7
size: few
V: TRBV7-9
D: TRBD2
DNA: TGTGCCAGCAGCCCCAGGGATTTGGGAGGGGAGAGCCTCGAGCAGTACTTC
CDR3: CASSPRDLGGESLEQYF

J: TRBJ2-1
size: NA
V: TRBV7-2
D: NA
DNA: TGTGCCAGCAGCTTAGAGTTATCGGGAGCTCACAATGAGCAGTTCTTC
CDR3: CASSLELSGAHNEQFF

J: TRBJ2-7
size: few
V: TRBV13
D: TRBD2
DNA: TGTGCCAGCAGCCCTCGGACTAGCGGGAGCCAGTACTTC
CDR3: CASSPRTSGSQYF

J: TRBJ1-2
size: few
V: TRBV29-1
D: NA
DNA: TGCAGCGTTGAAAGCCCGACCAGGAACCCCTATGGCTACACCTTC
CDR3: CSVESPTRNPYGYTF

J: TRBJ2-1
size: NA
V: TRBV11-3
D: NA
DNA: TGTGCCAGCAGCCACCTCGTTTCCAGGGGAGGGCTGCACAATGAGCAGTTCTTC
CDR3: CASSHLVSRGGLHNEQFF

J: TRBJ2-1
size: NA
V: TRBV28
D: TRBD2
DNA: TGTGCCAGCAGTTCCCTCGGACTAGCGGGAGGCAATGAGCAGTTCTTC
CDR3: CASSSLGLAGGNEQFF

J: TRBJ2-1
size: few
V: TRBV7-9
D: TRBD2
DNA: TGTGCCAGCAGCGGACTAGCTTTTGAGCAGTTCTTC
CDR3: CASSGLAFEQFF

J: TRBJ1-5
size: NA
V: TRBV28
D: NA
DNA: TGTGCCAGCAGTTTTCTGGGGGCTGGTATAGCCCAGCATTTT
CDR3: CASSFLGAGIAQHF

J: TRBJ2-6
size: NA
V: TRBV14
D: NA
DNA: TGTGCCAGCAGCCAAGACCCACCAACTGGGGCCAACGTCCTGACTTTC
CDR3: CASSQDPPTGANVLTF

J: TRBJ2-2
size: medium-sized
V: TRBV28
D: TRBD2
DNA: TGTGCCAGCAGTTGGCGGGAGAGGGTGACCGGGGAGCTGTTTTTT
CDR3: CASSWRERVTGELFF

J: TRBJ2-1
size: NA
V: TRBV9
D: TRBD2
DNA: TGTGCCAGCAGCGTAGTCACTAGCGGGGATGAGCAGTTCTTC
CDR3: CASSVVTSGDEQFF

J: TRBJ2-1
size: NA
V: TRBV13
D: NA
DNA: TGTGCCAGCAGCCATGGGACCGTCAATGAGCAGTTCTTC
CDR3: CASSHGTVNEQFF

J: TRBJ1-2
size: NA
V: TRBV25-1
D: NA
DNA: TGTGCCAGCAGTGAGTGTGACAGGTGCCCCTATGGCTACACCTTC
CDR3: CASSECDRCPYGYTF

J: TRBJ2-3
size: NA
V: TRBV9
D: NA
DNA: TGTGCCAGCAGCGGGGGCTGGTCTCTAGATACGCAGTATTTT
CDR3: CASSGGWSLDTQYF

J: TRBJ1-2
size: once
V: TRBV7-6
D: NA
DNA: TGTGCCAGCAGCTCGACCCCCATGGGAAACTATGGCTACACCTTC
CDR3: CASSSTPMGNYGYTF

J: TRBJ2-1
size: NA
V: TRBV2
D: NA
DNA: TGTGCCAGCAGGAAACCCCCCTACAATGAGCAGTTCTTC
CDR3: CASRKPPYNEQFF

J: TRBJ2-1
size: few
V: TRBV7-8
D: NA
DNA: TGTGCCAGCAGCTTAAGTGGGGCCTACAATGAGCAGTTCTTC
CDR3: CASSLSGAYNEQFF

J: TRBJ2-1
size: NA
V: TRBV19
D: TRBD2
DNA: TGTGCCAGTAGTCTCACTCCTCCGGGACTAGCCGCTGCCAATGAGCAGTTCTTC
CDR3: CASSLTPPGLAAANEQFF

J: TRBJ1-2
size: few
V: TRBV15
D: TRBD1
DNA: TGTGCCACCAGCGGGGACAGGGGGTCGGACTATGGCTACACCTTC
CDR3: CATSGDRGSDYGYTF